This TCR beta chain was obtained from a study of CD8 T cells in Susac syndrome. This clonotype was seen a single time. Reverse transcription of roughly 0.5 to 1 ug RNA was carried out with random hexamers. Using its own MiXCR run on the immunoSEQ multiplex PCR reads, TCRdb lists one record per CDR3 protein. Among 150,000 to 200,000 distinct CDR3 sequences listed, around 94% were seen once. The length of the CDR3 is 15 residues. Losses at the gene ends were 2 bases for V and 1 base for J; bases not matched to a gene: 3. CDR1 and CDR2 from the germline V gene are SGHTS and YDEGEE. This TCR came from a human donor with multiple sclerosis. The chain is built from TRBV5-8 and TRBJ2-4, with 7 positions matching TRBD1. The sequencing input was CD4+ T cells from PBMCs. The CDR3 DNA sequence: TGTGCCAGCAGCTTCAGGGGGAAGGCCAAAAACATTCAGTACTTC. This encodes CASSFRGKAKNIQYF.